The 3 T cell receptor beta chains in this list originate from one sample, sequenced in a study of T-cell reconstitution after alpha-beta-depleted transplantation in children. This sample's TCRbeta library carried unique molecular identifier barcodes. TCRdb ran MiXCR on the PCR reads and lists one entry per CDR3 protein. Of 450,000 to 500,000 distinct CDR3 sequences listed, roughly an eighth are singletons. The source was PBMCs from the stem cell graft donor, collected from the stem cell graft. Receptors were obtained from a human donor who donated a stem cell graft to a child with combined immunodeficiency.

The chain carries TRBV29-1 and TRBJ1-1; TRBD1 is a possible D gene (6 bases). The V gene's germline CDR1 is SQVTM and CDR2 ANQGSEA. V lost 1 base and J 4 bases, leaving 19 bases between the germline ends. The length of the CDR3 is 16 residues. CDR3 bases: TGCAGCGTTGAAGTACAGGGTGGAATATTGAGCACTGAAGCTTTCTTT. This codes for CSVEVQGGILSTEAFF.

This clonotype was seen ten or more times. The CDR3 nucleotides read TGTGCCAGCAGTGAGTCACCGCTAGCGGGAGTACCCTACGAGCAGTACTTC. As protein: CASSESPLAGVPYEQYF. This sequence joins TRBV25-1 and TRBJ2-7; 10 bases align to TRBD2. Germline assignment: CDR1 MGHDK and CDR2 SYGVNS. The CDR3 contains 17 residues. The V and J ends lost 3 bases and 2 bases, in that order; junction bases with no gene match: 10.

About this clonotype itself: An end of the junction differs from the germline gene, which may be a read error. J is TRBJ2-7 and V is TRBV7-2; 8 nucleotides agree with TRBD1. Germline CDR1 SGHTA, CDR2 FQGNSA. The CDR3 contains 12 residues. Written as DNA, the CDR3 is TGTGCCAGCAGCTTAGAGGGCAGGGGGCAGAGGTTC. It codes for CASSLEGRGQRF.